The TCR beta chain described here comes from a study of neurological immune-mediated disorders. Study at large: For the 34 multiple sclerosis patients, the disease was relapsing-remitting in 31 and secondary progressive in 3.

Unsorted libraries used 2 million PBMCs kept at -80 degrees C. The cDNA was synthesized by 5'RACE incorporating 10-nucleotide random UMIs. TCRdb re-called the 5' RACE reads with MiXCR, one entry per CDR3 protein. The sample yields some 60,000 distinct CDR3 sequences, 3% to 4% seen once. This clonotype was recorded many times. Germline-derived CDR1 and CDR2 are SGHTA and FQGTGA. This CDR3 region has 19 residues. J was trimmed by 6 bases and V by 6 bases; bases with no gene match: 15. The receptor was isolated from a woman in her 50s with multiple sclerosis. The source material was PBMCs. The chain couples TRBV7-3 to TRBJ2-3; 16 bases map to TRBD2. CDR3 amino acids: CASSLTVGTSGRAADTQYF. In DNA, the CDR3 is TGTGCCAGCAGTTTGACCGTAGGGACTAGCGGGAGGGCCGCGGATACGCAGTATTTT.